These 31 T cell receptor beta chains were all obtained from the same sample, sequenced in a study of T-cell memory formation after mild COVID-19. TCRdb re-analysed the 5' RACE reads in MiXCR, keeping a single row per CDR3 protein. Here the sample spans hundreds of thousands of distinct CDR3 sequences, 17% being singletons. Sequencing was done on a sample of PBMCs or a T cell subset sorted from them (not recorded which). All receptors derive from an adult woman who had mild COVID-19 (a few samples of this study predate the infection). Cell type and time point are not known.

This clonotype occurred once. The chain links TRBV20-1 to TRBJ2-7; no clear D gene. Trimming took off 0 bases at V and 0 bases at J, with 9 bases between the two ends. This CDR3 region has 14 residues. Germline assignment: CDR1 DFQATT and CDR2 SNEGSKA (reference sequence). The CDR3 here is CSARDDMYSYEQYF. The CDR3 DNA sequence: TGCAGTGCTAGAGACGACATGTACTCCTACGAGCAGTACTTC.

CDR3 DNA: TGTGCCAGCAGCCAACAGGTCCGGAAGACTGAAGCTTTCTTT. Protein product: CASSQQVRKTEAFF. The chain joins TRBV7-9 to TRBJ1-1; a possible D gene is TRBD1 (5 bases). CDR3 length: 14 residues. Trimming cost V 5 bases and J 5 bases, with 15 bases left between them. Germline lookup yields CDR1 SEHNR and CDR2 FQNEAQ (reference sequence).

In its sample, this clonotype was seen a few times. J is TRBJ1-2 and V is TRBV6-1, with 9 bases aligning to TRBD1. Germline V gene sequence: CDR1 MNHNS, CDR2 SASEGT. V gave up 4 bases and J gave up 1 base; unmatched junction bases: 4. This CDR3 region has 15 residues. CDR3 loop: CASSGDRDYNYGYTF. In DNA form, the CDR3 reads TGTGCCAGCAGTGGGGACAGGGACTATAACTATGGCTACACCTTC.

This clonotype was found a few times. The chain links TRBV12-3 or TRBV12-4 to TRBJ2-7; 7 bases fit TRBD1. Germline trimming cut 6 bases from V and 2 bases from J; bases unmatched to any gene: 7. This CDR3 has 14 residues. The CDR3 DNA is TGTGCCAGCAGCGGCCGGACAGGTGCCTACGAGCAGTACTTC. This translates into CASSGRTGAYEQYF.

This clonotype was counted a few times. J is TRBJ1-2 and V is TRBV7-9, with D uncertain. CDR1 SEHNR and CDR2 FQNEAQ come from the germline V gene (reference sequence). The CDR3 is made up of 15 amino acids. V lost 2 bases and J 1 base, leaving 11 bases between the germline ends. The CDR3, as DNA: TGTGCCAGCAGCTTATCAAAGGGTTATAACTATGGCTACACCTTC. It specifies CASSLSKGYNYGYTF.

This clonotype was seen only a few times. The chain recombines TRBV10-2 with TRBJ2-1; D not resolved. Trimming stripped 0 bases from V and 5 bases from J, with 14 bases between. This CDR3 spans 16 amino acids. Germline V gene sequence: CDR1 WSHSY, CDR2 SAAADI. The CDR3 is CASSESKPRIDNEQFF. In DNA form, the CDR3 reads TGCGCCAGCAGTGAGTCGAAACCAAGGATCGACAATGAGCAGTTCTTC.

This clonotype appeared a few times. This CDR3 reads CASTSRDSYNQPQHF. The CDR3 DNA reads as TGTGCCAGCACCAGCCGGGACAGCTACAATCAGCCCCAGCATTTT. The chain employs TRBV6-1 and TRBJ1-5; 7 positions match TRBD1. There are 15 residues in the CDR3. Germline V CDR1 and CDR2: MNHNS, SASEGT. J was trimmed by 3 bases and V by 7 bases; bases with no gene match: 9.

This clonotype has a handful of counts. V is TRBV6-6 and J is TRBJ2-3; TRBD2 matches at 8 bases. With V trimmed by 6 bases and J by 4 bases, 3 bases remained unmatched. In germline, CDR1 is MNHNY, CDR2 SVGAGI (reference sequence). The CDR3 has 13 residues. The CDR3 sequence is CASSGRAPDTQYF. CDR3 coding DNA: TGTGCCAGCAGCGGGAGGGCCCCAGATACGCAGTATTTT.

V usage is TRBV24-1 and J usage is TRBJ2-3; a weak D match, TRBD1 (6 bases). Germline CDR1 KGHDR, CDR2 SFDVKD. This CDR3 is built from 17 residues. V shed 0 bases and J shed 2 bases, with 14 bases lying between them. The CDR3 loop is CATSDLPDMGATDTQYF. The CDR3 region has the DNA TGTGCCACCAGTGATTTGCCGGACATGGGGGCCACAGATACGCAGTATTTT.

V gene TRBV5-1 combines with J gene TRBJ2-7; no reliable D call. Germline CDR1 SGHRS, CDR2 YFSETQ. The CDR3 totals 13 residues. V was shortened by 4 bases and J by 5 bases, with 13 bases between the two germline ends. Here the CDR3 reads CASSPDNSHEQYF. CDR3 nucleotide sequence: TGCGCCAGCAGCCCTGACAATTCCCACGAGCAGTACTTC.

A few counts support this clonotype. The rearrangement uses TRBV18 and TRBJ2-7; 13 positions match TRBD2. In germline, CDR1 is KGHSH, CDR2 LQKENI. The ends lost 3 bases at V and 5 bases at J; junction bases unmatched: 4. CDR3 length equals 15 residues. This CDR3 reads CASSPGLAGVDEQYF. The CDR3 nucleotides read TGTGCCAGCTCACCCGGACTAGCGGGAGTGGACGAGCAGTACTTC.

Only a few counts were recorded for this clonotype. The chain employs TRBV20-1 and TRBJ1-6, with D perhaps matching TRBD1 (6 bases). This CDR3 region has 13 residues. Trimming left V 6 bases short and J 8 bases short, with 14 bases between. Germline V gives CDR1 DFQATT, CDR2 SNEGSKA (reference sequence). This chain's CDR3 is CSARGAGDSPLHF. The CDR3 DNA reads as TGCAGTGCCCGGGGGGCAGGGGATTCACCCCTCCACTTT.

This clonotype was observed a handful of times. This sequence joins TRBV2 and TRBJ2-3; D may be TRBD1 (6 bases). This CDR3 spans 16 amino acids. The V and J ends lost 1 base and 0 bases respectively, with 11 bases between them. CDR1 and CDR2 from the germline V gene are SNHLY and FYNNEI. The CDR3 loop reads CASSEGERGSTDTQYF. As DNA, the CDR3 is TGTGCCAGCAGTGAAGGGGAAAGGGGGAGCACAGATACGCAGTATTTT. Variable domain in full (rest from reference TRBV2 and TRBJ2-3): EPEVTQTPSHQVTQMGQEVILRCVPISNHLYFYWYRQILGQKVEFLVSFYNNEISEKSEIFDDQFSVERPDGSNFTLKIRSTKLEDSAMYFCASSEGERGSTDTQYFGPGTRLTVL.

This clonotype was counted many times. One junction end disagrees with the germline gene, perhaps due to a read error. The V call is TRBV5-1, the J call TRBJ2-5; D perhaps matches TRBD1 (6 bases). The germline CDR1 and CDR2 sequences are SGHRS and YFSETQ. The CDR3 contains 13 residues. CDR3 amino acids: CASSSGTKETQYF. The CDR3 region has the DNA TGCGCCAGCAGCTCCGGGACAAAAGAAACCCAGTACTTC.

This clonotype showed up just a few times. V gene TRBV28 combines with J gene TRBJ2-7, with 10 bases that match TRBD1. The ends lost 6 bases at V and 6 bases at J; junction bases unmatched: 11. This CDR3 comprises 15 residues. In germline, CDR1 is MDHEN, CDR2 SYDVKM. The chain's CDR3 is CASRSAGTGDLEQYF. The CDR3 DNA reads as TGTGCCAGCAGATCCGCCGGGACAGGGGACCTCGAGCAGTACTTC.

This clonotype was counted only a few times. This chain connects TRBV5-1 to TRBJ2-7; either TRBD1 or TRBD2 may fit D (5 bases each). The V gene's germline CDR1 is SGHRS and CDR2 YFSETQ. Trimming shortened V by 4 bases and J by 0 bases, and 14 bases separated the two germline ends. This CDR3 is built from 15 residues. The CDR3 here is CASSNEGRVSYEQYF. As DNA, the CDR3 is TGCGCCAGCAGCAATGAGGGACGGGTCTCCTACGAGCAGTACTTC.

This clonotype was found a few times. This chain connects TRBV7-9 to TRBJ1-2, with no clear D. V was pared by 5 bases and J by 2 bases, with 18 bases between. The CDR3 has 16 amino acids. CDR1 is SEHNR and CDR2 is FQNEAQ in the germline V gene (reference sequence). The CDR3 region is CASSTEYRTGNYGYTF. The CDR3 nucleotides read TGTGCCAGCAGCACGGAATACCGGACGGGGAACTATGGCTACACCTTC.

This clonotype was seen more than once but under ten times. V is TRBV4-2 and J is TRBJ2-2; 7 positions match TRBD1. V lost 3 bases and J lost 6; bases outside the gene matches: 13. Germline V gene data show CDR1 as LGHNA and CDR2 as YNFKEQ. This CDR3 spans 17 amino acids. The CDR3 region has the DNA TGTGCCAGCAGCCAGCAGGAACAGGGGACGATAGCCGGGGAGCTGTTTTTT. Protein: CASSQQEQGTIAGELFF.

The table lists this clonotype with a few counts. The chain couples TRBV24-1 to TRBJ2-3; TRBD1 might be the D (6 bases). The CDR3 totals 15 residues. Trimming cost V 1 base and J 7 bases, with 14 bases left between them. Germline CDR1 reads KGHDR; CDR2 reads SFDVKD. CDR3 DNA sequence: TGTGCCACCAGTGATTTTACCACAGGGAGTTATACGCAGTATTTT. As protein: CATSDFTTGSYTQYF.

This clonotype was picked up a small number of times. One junction end does not reproduce the germline sequence, and a read error may be involved. V and J are TRBV4-2 and TRBJ2-7, with TRBD2 matching over 11 bases. The germline V gene encodes CDR1 LGHNA and CDR2 YNFKEQ. The CDR3 is 14 amino acids. CDR3 in DNA: TGTGCCAGCAGCCAGGAATGGGGACTAGCGGAGCCGCACTTC. Translating it yields CASSQEWGLAEPHF.

This clonotype was counted at least ten times. The chain combines TRBV12-3 or TRBV12-4 with TRBJ2-7; D is possibly TRBD2 (6 bases). The V end lost 3 bases, the J end lost 2 bases, and 17 bases lay between the germline ends. The CDR3 has 16 amino acids. The CDR3 region is CASSFFRAGSTYEQYF. The CDR3 bases are TGTGCCAGCAGTTTTTTTAGGGCGGGGTCCACCTACGAGCAGTACTTC.

CDR3 residues: CASSERRLRGYTF. The CDR3 DNA reads as TGTGCCTCCTCGGAGAGGAGGCTTAGAGGCTACACCTTC. This chain uses TRBV30 with TRBJ1-2; D gene uncertain. Germline assignment: CDR1 GTSNPN and CDR2 SVGIG (reference sequence). Trimming cost V 7 bases and J 8 bases, with 20 bases left between them. The CDR3 loop spans 13 amino acids. The full variable domain, its missing parts supplied by reference TRBV30 and TRBJ1-2, is SQTIHQWPATLVQPVGSPLSLECTVEGTSNPNLYWYRQAAGRGLQLLFYSVGIGQISSEVPQNLSASRPQDRQFILSSKKLLLSDSGFYLCASSERRLRGYTFGSGTRLTVV.

This clonotype was detected a few times. The CDR3 spells CSARVSNQPQHF. The CDR3 coding sequence is TGCAGTGCTAGAGTGAGCAATCAGCCCCAGCATTTT. This chain links TRBV20-1 with TRBJ1-5, with D unclear. Trimming took 1 base from V and 1 from J, leaving 2 bases between them. Germline CDR1 reads DFQATT; CDR2 reads SNEGSKA (reference sequence). This CDR3 comprises 12 residues.

This clonotype was recorded once. The chain combines TRBV19 with TRBJ2-2; TRBD2 might be the D (5 bases). Trimming pared 5 bases from V and 4 bases from J, leaving 14 bases between. The germline gives CDR1 LNHDA, CDR2 SQIVND (reference sequence). This CDR3 is built from 15 residues. The CDR3 reads CASSGLVGITGELFF. The CDR3 bases are TGTGCCAGTAGTGGGCTAGTCGGGATCACCGGGGAGCTGTTTTTT.

The V and J genes are TRBV7-2 and TRBJ2-2, with a tentative D call TRBD2 (6 bases). Per germline, CDR1 SGHTA and CDR2 FQGNSA. V was pared by 5 bases and J by 7 bases, with 14 bases between. The CDR3 contains 14 residues. The CDR3 nucleotides are TGTGCCAGCAGCCAGGGACTCCGCGGCGGGGAGCTGTTTTTT. Residues: CASSQGLRGGELFF. The full variable domain, completed using reference TRBV7-2 and TRBJ2-2, is GAGVSQSPSNKVTEKGKDVELRCDPISGHTALYWYRQSLGQGLEFLIYFQGNSAPDKSGLPSDRFSAERTGGSVSTLTIQRTQQEDSAVYLCASSQGLRGGELFFGEGSRLTVL.

This clonotype was seen repeatedly, ten times or more. V gene TRBV29-1 combines with J gene TRBJ1-1; D gene uncertain. The CDR3 length is 13 residues. V lost 6 bases to trimming and J lost 0 bases, with 11 bases between them. Germline CDR1 SQVTM, CDR2 ANQGSEA. The CDR3 region has the DNA TGCAGCGTCAAGGACGGCATGAACACTGAAGCTTTCTTT. This gives the protein CSVKDGMNTEAFF.

There are a few counts of this clonotype. The J gene is TRBJ1-2, the V gene TRBV15; D possibly corresponds to TRBD1 (5 bases). Germline CDR1 and CDR2: LNHNV and YYDKDF (reference sequence). This CDR3 spans 16 amino acids. V lost 3 bases, J lost 4 bases, and 18 bases lay in between. The CDR3 here is CATSSDRDPWGYGYTF. The CDR3 DNA reads TGTGCCACCAGCAGTGATAGGGACCCCTGGGGCTATGGCTACACCTTC.

Only one count was recorded for this clonotype. The chain carries TRBV15 and TRBJ1-4; weak D call: TRBD1 (5 bases). The CDR3 totals 13 residues. Trimming removed 3 bases from V and 7 bases from J, with 9 bases in between. CDR1 is LNHNV, CDR2 YYDKDF, per germline (reference sequence). The DNA of the CDR3 is TGTGCCACCAGCAGCACGGACACTGAAAAACTGTTTTTT. It is translated as CATSSTDTEKLFF.

This clonotype was seen a few times. The gene calls are TRBV5-1 and TRBJ1-1; no definite D call. The CDR3 sequence is 17 residues long. Per the germline V gene, CDR1 is SGHRS and CDR2 is YFSETQ. V was pared by 0 bases and J by 3 bases, with 18 bases between. CDR3 in amino acids: CASSLGLVRGKDTEAFF. The CDR3 DNA reads as TGCGCCAGCAGCTTGGGGTTGGTCCGAGGCAAGGACACTGAAGCTTTCTTT. Based on the CDR3 plus reference TRBV5-1 and TRBJ1-1, the full variable domain is KAGVTQTPRYLIKTRGQQVTLSCSPISGHRSVSWYQQTPGQGLQFLFEYFSETQRNKGNFPGRFSGRQFSNSRSEMNVSTLELGDSALYLCASSLGLVRGKDTEAFFGQGTRLTVV.

The chain has TRBV7-2 and TRBJ2-1; the match to TRBD2 covers 8 bases. Germline V lookup: CDR1 SGHTA, CDR2 FQGNSA. This CDR3 contains 16 residues. V dropped 5 bases and J dropped 0; count of bases not matched to a gene: 6. CDR3 coding DNA: TGTGCCAGCAGCGACCGACTAGCGAGCTCCTACAATGAGCAGTTCTTC. Its translation is CASSDRLASSYNEQFF.

J is TRBJ2-1 and V is TRBV19, with D possibly being TRBD1 or TRBD2 (5 bases each). Trimming cost V 5 bases and J 5 bases, with 10 bases left between them. Germline loops: CDR1 LNHDA, CDR2 SQIVND (reference sequence). CDR3 size: 13 residues. Here the CDR3 reads CASSAEGHNEQFF. The CDR3, as DNA: TGTGCCAGTAGTGCCGAGGGACACAATGAGCAGTTCTTC.